This TCR beta chain was captured by sequencing in a study of molecular identifiers for immune sequencing clone quantification. Overall study: Replicate experiments took RNA from around 18,000 or 91,000 naive CD8 cells, divided it five ways and sequenced four. General study findings and limits: Barcodes shared by identical TCR molecules could lead to underestimated sizes of highly expanded clones.

Germline V gives CDR1 SEHNR, CDR2 FQNEAQ (reference sequence). The length of the CDR3 is 15 residues. V was pared by 5 bases and J by 5 bases, with 18 bases between. As for this clonotype: The antigen remains undetermined.

TCRdb analysed the PCR reads with MiXCR anew, one entry per CDR3 protein. The sample includes under 650,000 distinct CDR3 sequences, 20% seen only once; the top ten take approximately 0.9%. Sample: naive CD8+ T cells from blood, with Jurkat cell RNA spiked in. Subset: FACS-sorted CD8+CD4-CCR7+CD45RA+ naive T cells. The chain is built from TRBV7-9 and TRBJ1-2; the D is unclear. The TCR was taken from a human donor in good health. Some libraries in this study had Jurkat cell RNA spiked in. The DNA of the CDR3 is TGTGCCAGCAGCCCACCGAGGACCACAGATTATGGCTACACCTTC. Protein sequence: CASSPPRTTDYGYTF.